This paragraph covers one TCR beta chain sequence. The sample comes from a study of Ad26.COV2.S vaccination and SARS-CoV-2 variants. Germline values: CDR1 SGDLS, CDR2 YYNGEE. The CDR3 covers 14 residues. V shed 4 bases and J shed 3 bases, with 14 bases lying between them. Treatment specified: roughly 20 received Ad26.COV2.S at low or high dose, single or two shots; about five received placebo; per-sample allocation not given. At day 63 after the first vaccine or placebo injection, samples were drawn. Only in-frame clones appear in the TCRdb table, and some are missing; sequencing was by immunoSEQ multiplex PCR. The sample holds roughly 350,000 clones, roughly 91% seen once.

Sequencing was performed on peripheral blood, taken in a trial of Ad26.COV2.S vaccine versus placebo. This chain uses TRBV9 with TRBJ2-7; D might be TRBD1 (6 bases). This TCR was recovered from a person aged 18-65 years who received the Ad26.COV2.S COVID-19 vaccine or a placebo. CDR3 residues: CASSPGQFHYEQYF. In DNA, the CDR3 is TGTGCCAGCAGCCCAGGACAGTTTCACTACGAGCAGTACTTC.